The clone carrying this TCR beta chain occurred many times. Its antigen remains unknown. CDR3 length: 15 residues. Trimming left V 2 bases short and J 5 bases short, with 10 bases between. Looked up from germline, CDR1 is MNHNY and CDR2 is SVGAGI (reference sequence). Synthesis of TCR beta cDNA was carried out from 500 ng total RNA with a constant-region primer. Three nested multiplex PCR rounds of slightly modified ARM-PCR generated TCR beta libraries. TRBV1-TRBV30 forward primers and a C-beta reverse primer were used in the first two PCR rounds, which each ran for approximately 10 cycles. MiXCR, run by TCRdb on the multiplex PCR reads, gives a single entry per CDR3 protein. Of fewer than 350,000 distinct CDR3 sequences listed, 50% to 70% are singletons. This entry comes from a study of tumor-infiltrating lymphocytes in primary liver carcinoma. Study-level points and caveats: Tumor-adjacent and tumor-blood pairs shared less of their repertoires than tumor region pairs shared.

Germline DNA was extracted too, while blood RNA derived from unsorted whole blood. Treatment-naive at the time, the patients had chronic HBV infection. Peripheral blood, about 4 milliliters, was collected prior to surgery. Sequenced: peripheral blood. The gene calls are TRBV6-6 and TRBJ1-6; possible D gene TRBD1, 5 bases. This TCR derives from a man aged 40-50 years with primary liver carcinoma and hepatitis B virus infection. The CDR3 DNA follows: TGTGCCAGCAGTTACGGGGCAGAGCATAATTCACCCCTCCACTTT. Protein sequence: CASSYGAEHNSPLHF.